A single sample gave rise to the 31 T cell receptor beta chains below, sequenced in a study of CD8 T cells in ankylosing spondylitis. The antigens for these receptors are not known. Study findings and constraints: Seemingly distinctive of ankylosing spondylitis blood was a TCR beta motif formed by eight highly homologous variants.

From the 5' RACE reads, TCRdb called clonotypes with MiXCR, one entry per CDR3 protein. The profile shows around 770,000 distinct CDR3 sequences, roughly 10% of them singletons. The sample comprised blood, either unsorted or a sorted T cell fraction (not recorded which). The receptors shown here come from a male donor with ankylosing spondylitis.

Only a few counts were recorded for this clonotype. The chain carries TRBV30 and TRBJ2-1, with D uncertain. CDR1 GTSNPN and CDR2 SVGIG come from the germline V gene (reference sequence). The CDR3 covers 17 residues. Between the trimmed V and J ends, which lost 0 bases and 2 bases, there was a span of 17 bases. CDR3 sequence: CAWSVLYGVGTYNEQFF. CDR3 nucleotide sequence: TGTGCCTGGAGTGTACTTTACGGCGTAGGTACCTACAATGAGCAGTTCTTC.

This clonotype was counted a few times. This chain connects TRBV20-1 to TRBJ1-4; D call uncertain. The V and J ends lost 0 bases and 3 bases respectively, with 11 bases between them. The CDR3 totals 15 residues. Per germline, CDR1 DFQATT and CDR2 SNEGSKA (reference sequence). The CDR3 sequence: CSARDSAGPNEKLFF. CDR3 sequence (DNA): TGCAGTGCTAGAGATTCGGCAGGACCTAATGAAAAACTGTTTTTT.

This clonotype showed up just a few times. V and J are TRBV5-1 and TRBJ2-2; 12 bases fit TRBD2. The CDR3 length is 15 residues. Germline CDR1 SGHRS, CDR2 YFSETQ. The J segment lost 6 bases and the V segment lost 4 bases, leaving 4 bases of the junction unmatched. The CDR3: CASSLTSGSPGELFF. The CDR3 coding sequence is TGCGCCAGCAGCCTGACTAGCGGGAGTCCCGGGGAGCTGTTTTTT.

The J gene is TRBJ2-5, the V gene TRBV7-2; 15 nucleotides match TRBD2. The junction had 8 bases not matched to a gene; V was cut back by 5 bases and J by 4 bases. The CDR3 has 17 amino acids. Looked up from germline, CDR1 is SGHTA and CDR2 is FQGNSA. CDR3 protein: CASSLRGTSGRLETQYF. As DNA, the CDR3 is TGTGCCAGCAGCCTACGCGGGACTAGCGGGAGGCTAGAGACCCAGTACTTC.

A few counts support this clonotype. Germline is not matched at one junction end, which may reflect a read error. CDR3 loop: CASSIAGGADTQYF. In DNA form, the CDR3 reads TGTGCCAGCAGTATAGCAGGTGGGGCAGATACGCAGTATTTT. The chain has TRBV12-3 or TRBV12-4 and TRBJ2-3; D gene unclear. This CDR3 region has 14 residues.

The CDR3 DNA follows: TGCGCCAGCAGAAGGACAGGGGGACCCTCCTACGAGCAGTACTTC. Protein: CASRRTGGPSYEQYF. The V call is TRBV10-1, the J call TRBJ2-7; TRBD1 matches 10 bases. With 6 bases clipped from V and 0 bases from J, the junction kept 5 bases outside the gene matches. The germline CDR1 and CDR2 sequences are WNHNN and SYGVQD (reference sequence). This CDR3 comprises 15 residues.

The V gene is TRBV20-1, the J gene TRBJ1-5; D uncertain. The V and J ends lost 7 bases and 4 bases respectively, with 11 bases between them. This CDR3 contains 12 residues. Germline V gives CDR1 DFQATT, CDR2 SNEGSKA (reference sequence). CDR3 amino acids: CSVRQPNQPQHF. In nucleotides, the CDR3 is TGCAGTGTCAGGCAGCCAAATCAGCCCCAGCATTTT.

The J gene is TRBJ2-4, the V gene TRBV4-3; D not resolved. This CDR3 spans 13 amino acids. The germline V gene has CDR1 LGHNA and CDR2 YSLEER. The V end lost 4 bases, the J end lost 3 bases, and 7 bases lay between the germline ends. The CDR3 here is CASSRSDKNIQYF. CDR3 DNA: TGCGCCAGCAGCCGTTCAGACAAAAACATTCAGTACTTC.

This clonotype was seen only a few times. V usage is TRBV3-1 and J usage is TRBJ2-7; TRBD1 aligns across 8 bases. Germline assignment: CDR1 LGHDT and CDR2 YNNKEL (reference sequence). The CDR3 runs 16 residues. Trimming removed 1 base from V and 2 bases from J; junction bases left unmatched: 7. CDR3 region: CASSQVGEDRAYEQYF. The CDR3 DNA sequence: TGTGCCAGCAGCCAAGTTGGGGAGGACAGGGCCTACGAGCAGTACTTC.

CDR3 nucleotides: TGTGCCAGCAGCGTAGGGTTGTGGGTCTCTGGGGCCAACGTCCTGACTTTC. It translates to CASSVGLWVSGANVLTF. The chain employs TRBV9 and TRBJ2-6; D ambiguous. The V end lost 0 bases, the J end lost 0 bases, and 10 bases lay between the germline ends. There are 17 residues in the CDR3. Germline assignment: CDR1 SGDLS and CDR2 YYNGEE.

The V gene is TRBV11-2, the J gene TRBJ1-1; D is ambiguous. With 3 bases removed from V and 4 bases from J, the gap between germline ends came to 15 bases. Looked up from germline, CDR1 is SGHAT and CDR2 is FQNNGV. This CDR3 spans 15 amino acids. The CDR3 DNA reads TGTGCCAGCAGCTTTGATCCTCACCCCCGCACTGAAGCTTTCTTT. Translation: CASSFDPHPRTEAFF.

The gene calls are TRBV18 and TRBJ1-2; TRBD1 is a possible D gene (6 bases). CDR1 and CDR2 (germline): KGHSH, LQKENI. Trimming shortened V by 0 bases and J by 4 bases, and 12 bases separated the two germline ends. CDR3 size: 15 residues. CDR3 residues: CASSPPRGAGYGYTF. The DNA of the CDR3 is TGTGCCAGCTCACCACCCCGGGGGGCTGGCTATGGCTACACCTTC.

Many counts were recorded for this clonotype. The rearrangement links TRBV28 to TRBJ2-7, with D maybe TRBD2 (5 bases). V dropped 9 bases and J dropped 6 bases, with 18 bases sitting between them. The CDR3 loop spans 13 amino acids. Germline CDR1 and CDR2: MDHEN and SYDVKM. The CDR3 nucleotides read TGTGCCAGTTGCACGGGATCCTTGGGCGAGCAGTACTTC. This encodes CASCTGSLGEQYF.

The chain recombines TRBV11-2 with TRBJ1-1; D is unclear. The CDR3 length is 15 residues. Germline V gene lookup returns CDR1 SGHAT and CDR2 FQNNGV. V lost 5 bases, J lost 4 bases, and 17 bases lay in between. CDR3 DNA sequence: TGTGCCAGCAGCCTATACGGGGAAGTCGGCACTGAAGCTTTCTTT. Encoded protein: CASSLYGEVGTEAFF.

This clonotype has a handful of counts. CDR3 in DNA: TGTGCTAGTGGTTCTGATAAGACAGGCCACCTACCCGCAGATACGCAGTATTTT. Residues: CASGSDKTGHLPADTQYF. The chain is built from TRBV12-5 and TRBJ2-3, with D possibly being TRBD1 (6 bases). Germline values: CDR1 LGHNT, CDR2 FRNRAP. The CDR3 is 18 residues long. V was trimmed by 4 bases and J by 4 bases, leaving 24 bases between them.

This clonotype showed up just a few times. V gene TRBV20-1 combines with J gene TRBJ2-1; D is perhaps TRBD1 (6 bases). The ends were cut back, 3 bases at V and 8 bases at J, with 17 bases in the middle. This CDR3 spans 14 amino acids. Germline V CDR1 and CDR2: DFQATT, SNEGSKA (reference sequence). CDR3 region: CSARLGRGLYEQFF. CDR3 bases: TGCAGTGCTAGGTTGGGCAGGGGTTTGTATGAGCAGTTCTTC.

This clonotype was seen ten or more times. This chain joins TRBV29-1 and TRBJ1-2; D call uncertain. The length of the CDR3 is 11 residues. Trimming stripped 7 bases from V and 2 bases from J, with 8 bases between. In germline, CDR1 is SQVTM, CDR2 ANQGSEA. The CDR3 sequence: CSGGGNYGYTF. In DNA, the CDR3 is TGCAGCGGGGGAGGAAACTATGGCTACACCTTC.

Only a few counts were recorded for this clonotype. The chain joins TRBV6-1 to TRBJ2-7; D might be TRBD1 (6 bases). This CDR3 comprises 14 residues. Trimming cost V 5 bases and J 7 bases, with 18 bases left between them. From germline, CDR1 is MNHNS and CDR2 SASEGT. CDR3 in amino acids: CASSKTGQLMEQYF. The CDR3 DNA reads as TGTGCCAGCAGTAAGACAGGCCAGCTTATGGAGCAGTACTTC.

The chain links TRBV5-1 to TRBJ2-3; a weak D match, TRBD1 (5 bases). CDR1 and CDR2 (germline): SGHRS, YFSETQ. Trimming removed 2 bases from V and 2 bases from J, with 9 bases in between. This CDR3 contains 14 residues. CDR3 protein: CASSFGAFTDTQYF. CDR3 in DNA: TGCGCCAGCAGCTTTGGGGCCTTCACAGATACGCAGTATTTT.

This chain uses TRBV2 with TRBJ2-3; D may be TRBD1 or TRBD2 (5 bases each). V lost 7 bases and J lost 1, with 12 bases in between. In germline, CDR1 is SNHLY, CDR2 FYNNEI. This CDR3 is built from 14 residues. The CDR3, as DNA: TGTGCCAGCAAAACCGGGACGGGCACAGATACGCAGTATTTT. Its protein is CASKTGTGTDTQYF.

The rearrangement uses TRBV7-8 and TRBJ2-1, with TRBD2 matching over 15 bases. The CDR3 length is 18 residues. Trimming removed 4 bases from V and 4 bases from J; junction bases left unmatched: 8. Germline V CDR1 and CDR2: SGHVS, FQNEAQ. In DNA form, the CDR3 reads TGTGCCAGCAGCTCCGGGACTAGCGGGGGGATCTCATACAATGAGCAGTTCTTC. Protein sequence: CASSSGTSGGISYNEQFF.

This clonotype was seen only a few times. The J gene is TRBJ2-3, the V gene TRBV7-2; weak D call: TRBD2 (6 bases). CDR1 SGHTA and CDR2 FQGNSA come from the germline V gene. V gave up 1 base and J gave up 0 bases, with 14 bases separating them. The CDR3 is 17 amino acids. The CDR3 region has the DNA TGTGCCAGCAGCTTAGTAGGAGCGGGTAGCAGCACAGATACGCAGTATTTT. It codes for CASSLVGAGSSTDTQYF.

This clonotype was recorded a few times. V and J are TRBV20-1 and TRBJ2-7; D is ambiguous. The CDR3 totals 10 residues. Germline values: CDR1 DFQATT, CDR2 SNEGSKA (reference sequence). V lost 3 bases, J lost 8 bases, and 8 bases lay in between. CDR3 DNA sequence: TGCAGTGCTAGGGTGGACCAGCAGTACTTC. Its protein is CSARVDQQYF.

The chain links TRBV7-2 to TRBJ2-3; D is ambiguous. The V end was cut by 3 bases, the J end by 0 bases, with 10 bases between. Germline V lookup: CDR1 SGHTA, CDR2 FQGNSA. The length of the CDR3 is 15 residues. The DNA for the CDR3 is TGTGCCAGCAGCTTCAAAGCGCTTAGCACAGATACGCAGTATTTT. It is translated as CASSFKALSTDTQYF.

In this sample, this clonotype turned up a few times. This chain uses TRBV7-2 with TRBJ2-7; possible D gene TRBD2, 5 bases. The CDR3 consists of 15 residues. Per germline, CDR1 SGHTA and CDR2 FQGNSA. The germline V and J ends were trimmed by 3 bases and 0 bases, with 12 bases remaining between them. The CDR3 nucleotides read TGTGCCAGCAGCTTGTTAGCGAGGAGCTCCTACGAGCAGTACTTC. Its translation: CASSLLARSSYEQYF.

This clonotype has at least ten counts. The chain joins TRBV29-1 to TRBJ2-6; D gene unclear. Germline assignment: CDR1 SQVTM and CDR2 ANQGSEA. The CDR3 covers 12 residues. The V gene lost 5 bases and the J gene lost 7 bases, with 9 bases spanning the gap. CDR3 region: CSVSEEANVLTF. DNA of the CDR3: TGCAGCGTTTCAGAAGAAGCCAACGTCCTGACTTTC.

The CDR3: CSVGARPLGEQFF. DNA for the CDR3: TGCAGCGTTGGGGCTAGACCTTTAGGGGAGCAGTTCTTC. V usage is TRBV29-1 and J usage is TRBJ2-1; no definite D call. The V and J ends lost 4 bases and 10 bases respectively, with 17 bases between them. The CDR3 covers 13 residues. The germline gives CDR1 SQVTM, CDR2 ANQGSEA.

The chain is built from TRBV24-1 and TRBJ2-6; D is unresolved. The V end lost 3 bases, the J end lost 0 bases, and 11 bases lay between the germline ends. CDR1 KGHDR and CDR2 SFDVKD come from the germline V gene. The CDR3 is made up of 17 amino acids. CDR3 nucleotide sequence: TGTGCCACCAGTGATGACGGACCCAGCTCTGGGGCCAACGTCCTGACTTTC. Translating it yields CATSDDGPSSGANVLTF.

This clonotype showed up just a few times. J is TRBJ1-4 and V is TRBV12-3 or TRBV12-4, with D tentatively TRBD1 (5 bases). V dropped 2 bases and J dropped 8 bases, with 15 bases sitting between them. The CDR3 has 15 residues. The CDR3 sequence is CASSLFQGVGEKLFF. CDR3 DNA: TGTGCCAGCAGTTTATTTCAAGGGGTTGGCGAAAAACTGTTTTTT.

This clonotype was counted many times. The chain carries TRBV5-6 and TRBJ1-3; 9 positions match TRBD1. There are 15 residues in the CDR3. V shed 4 bases and J 9 bases; nucleotides not matched to a gene: 11. The V gene's germline CDR1 is SGHDT and CDR2 YYEEEE. The CDR3 DNA follows: TGTGCCAGCAGCCTCGGGACAGGGAGAGATGGCACCATATATTTT. Encoded protein: CASSLGTGRDGTIYF.

This clonotype was seen a few times. CDR3 bases: TGCAGTGCTAGAAAGACAGGGGGGGAAGAGACCCAGTACTTC. Its protein product is CSARKTGGEETQYF. V is TRBV20-1 and J is TRBJ2-5, with 9 bases matching TRBD1. Trimming at V came to 2 bases and at J to 3 bases, leaving 4 bases not matched to a gene. The CDR3 covers 14 residues. Germline V CDR1 and CDR2: DFQATT, SNEGSKA (reference sequence).